This T cell receptor beta chain was captured in a study of patients and donors after allogeneic stem cell transplantation. Germline lookup yields CDR1 SGHRS and CDR2 YFSETQ. The V end lost 1 base, the J end lost 4 bases, and 12 bases lay between the germline ends. The CDR3 is 14 residues long. TCRdb re-called the RT-PCR reads with MiXCR, one entry per CDR3 protein. The table lists approximately 430,000 distinct CDR3 sequences, roughly 17% of them singletons. Sequencing was performed on blood, either unsorted or a sorted T cell fraction (not recorded which). The TCR sequence derives from a human donor who was either an allogeneic HSCT recipient or a stem cell or donor lymphocyte infusion donor (not recorded which). It is not recorded whose cells these are; they may come from a transplant donor. The chain joins TRBV5-1 to TRBJ2-7; D tentatively fits TRBD1 or TRBD2 (5 bases each). CDR3 bases: TGCGCCAGCAGCTTGTCCCTCAGGGAGTACGAGCAGTACTTC. It codes for CASSLSLREYEQYF.